This T cell receptor (beta chain) was identified in a study of control samples from healthy donors and cancer patients. Generated by immunoSEQ multiplex PCR, the TCRdb table keeps only in-frame clones and is missing some. The sample has around 84,000 clones; 90% to 95% are singletons. Germline values: CDR1 LNHDA, CDR2 SQIVND (reference sequence). V was pared by 9 bases and J by 2 bases, with 10 bases of the junction left unmatched. The CDR3 is 14 residues long. This clone was recorded a few times. This TCR derives from a man aged 25 to 45 in good health. Sequencing was performed on blood. V and J are TRBV19 and TRBJ2-7; 7 bases match TRBD1. The CDR3 sequence: CASRERTGTYEQYF. The CDR3 region has the DNA TGTGCCAGCCGGGAAAGGACAGGAACCTACGAGCAGTACTTC.